The rows below give T cell receptor beta chains drawn from one sample of a study of PD-L1 blockade in urothelial cancer. Generated by immunoSEQ multiplex PCR, the TCRdb table keeps only in-frame clones and is missing some. This sample yields under 30,000 clones, of which around 86% are seen a single time; 2% to 2.5% belongs to the top ten. Here the sequenced sample was PBMCs, taken around atezolizumab (anti-PD-L1) treatment. These receptor sequences come from a man aged 50 to 60 with urothelial cancer. Each CDR3 is given with its conserved first and last residue. The order of the fields is J gene, D gene, V gene, clone size, CDR3 protein, CDR3 DNA. The D gene is left open where the match is weak. Some rows have no size entry. The others give once, few or many, or a class for an expanded clone.

TRBJ2-7	TRBD2	TRBV7-9	-	CASSFSREGRHEQYF	TGTGCCAGCAGCTTTAGTAGGGAGGGACGTCACGAGCAGTACTTC
TRBJ1-1	-	TRBV5-1	-	CASREVGTEAFF	TGCGCCAGCAGGGAGGTAGGCACTGAAGCTTTCTTT
TRBJ2-1	-	TRBV4-1	-	CASSQGGNEQFF	TGCGCCAGCAGTCAAGGCGGGAATGAGCAGTTCTTC
TRBJ1-5	TRBD1	TRBV6-1	-	CASSARQGALNQPQHF	TGTGCCAGCAGTGCTCGACAGGGGGCGCTAAATCAGCCCCAGCATTTT
TRBJ2-1	TRBD1	TRBV7-3	-	CASSGGQGPYNEQFF	TGTGCCAGCAGCGGCGGACAGGGCCCCTACAATGAGCAGTTCTTC
TRBJ1-2	-	TRBV5-1	-	CASRFEEGYGYTF	TGCGCCAGCAGGTTTGAGGAGGGGTATGGCTACACCTTC
TRBJ1-5	-	TRBV5-1	-	CASSLGSGGQPQHF	TGCGCCAGCAGCTTGGGATCGGGGGGTCAGCCCCAGCATTTT
TRBJ1-4	-	TRBV29-1	few	CSVDGRGTSEKLFF	TGCAGCGTTGATGGGCGGGGAACGAGTGAAAAACTGTTTTTT
TRBJ2-7	-	TRBV12-5	-	CASGLAQTSEQYF	TGTGCTAGTGGTTTGGCCCAGACTAGCGAGCAGTACTTC
TRBJ1-6	TRBD1	TRBV28	once	CASSSPGQGRNSPLHF	TGTGCCAGCAGTTCACCCGGACAGGGAAGGAATTCACCCCTCCACTTT
TRBJ2-7	-	TRBV5-6	-	CASSFITGYEQYF	TGTGCCAGCAGCTTCATAACAGGCTACGAGCAGTACTTC
TRBJ2-1	TRBD1	TRBV2	-	CASIRDSHEQFF	TGTGCCAGCATAAGGGACAGTCATGAGCAGTTCTTC
TRBJ1-1	TRBD1	TRBV12-5	-	CASGLATGANTEAFF	TGTGCTAGTGGTTTGGCGACAGGGGCTAACACTGAAGCTTTCTTT
TRBJ1-5	-	TRBV28	-	CASSRPAVNQPQHF	TGTGCCAGCAGTCGGCCTGCGGTGAATCAGCCCCAGCATTTT
TRBJ2-2	TRBD1	TRBV6-1	-	CASSPGQGDTGELFF	TGTGCCAGCAGTCCGGGACAGGGGGATACCGGGGAGCTGTTTTTT
TRBJ2-3	-	TRBV25-1	-	CASTGGITDTQYF	TGTGCCAGCACGGGCGGGATCACAGATACGCAGTATTTT
TRBJ1-5	-	TRBV5-5	-	CASSPNSNQPQHF	TGTGCCAGCAGCCCCAATAGCAATCAGCCCCAGCATTTT
TRBJ2-3	TRBD2	TRBV2	-	CASSRTSGRSFTDTQYF	TGTGCCAGCAGTCGGACTAGCGGGAGGTCTTTCACAGATACGCAGTATTTT
TRBJ2-2	TRBD1	TRBV27	-	CASTITGGWLGELFF	TGTGCCAGCACTATCACAGGGGGATGGCTAGGGGAGCTGTTTTTT
TRBJ1-4	-	TRBV28	few	CASSFPGRTDNEKLFF	TGTGCCAGCAGTTTTCCTGGTCGTACAGATAATGAAAAACTGTTTTTT
TRBJ2-1	TRBD1	TRBV29-1	-	CSVAGDRINEQFF	TGCAGCGTTGCGGGGGACAGGATTAATGAGCAGTTCTTC
TRBJ1-2	-	TRBV5-4	-	CASSFGGVGGYTF	TGTGCCAGCAGCTTCGGAGGGGTTGGTGGCTACACCTTC
TRBJ2-1	TRBD2	TRBV7-9	-	CASSFLRSSGTYNEQFF	TGTGCCAGCAGCTTCCTGAGGTCTAGCGGGACCTACAATGAGCAGTTCTTC
TRBJ2-1	-	TRBV5-1	once	CASSDQGSGEQFF	TGCGCCAGCAGCGATCAGGGGTCCGGTGAGCAGTTCTTC
TRBJ1-1	-	TRBV19	-	CASYLAGMNTEAFF	TGTGCCAGTTATCTCGCAGGCATGAACACTGAAGCTTTCTTT
TRBJ2-2	TRBD2	TRBV11-1	-	CASSSMGREGNTGELFF	TGTGCCAGCAGCTCCATGGGGCGGGAGGGGAACACCGGGGAGCTGTTTTTT
TRBJ2-4	-	TRBV5-4	-	CASSSKTDSLAKNIQYF	TGTGCCAGCAGCTCCAAAACCGACAGTCTAGCCAAAAACATTCAGTACTTC
TRBJ2-7	-	TRBV6-5	-	CASRKDSSYEQYF	TGTGCCAGCAGGAAAGACAGCTCCTACGAGCAGTACTTC
TRBJ1-3	-	TRBV30	-	CAWSPPGTLRNTIYF	TGTGCCTGGAGCCCACCGGGAACGCTCAGAAACACCATATATTTT
TRBJ1-1	TRBD1	TRBV28	-	CASSPGGITEAFF	TGTGCCAGTAGCCCAGGGGGCATCACTGAAGCTTTCTTT
TRBJ2-5	TRBD1	TRBV5-1	-	CASSFSDRGQETQYF	TGCGCCAGCAGCTTCAGTGACAGGGGTCAAGAGACCCAGTACTTC
TRBJ1-2	-	TRBV21-1	-	CASSTRGGNYGYTF	TGTGCCAGCAGCACTAGGGGTGGTAACTATGGCTACACCTTC
TRBJ1-5	-	TRBV6-5	-	CASSYSSYQPQHF	TGTGCCAGCAGTTACTCCTCTTATCAGCCCCAGCATTTT
TRBJ1-5	-	TRBV30	few	CAWSNLGGMNQPQHF	TGTGCCTGGAGCAATCTCGGGGGGATGAATCAGCCCCAGCATTTT
TRBJ1-1	TRBD1	TRBV4-1	-	CASSLEQGTDTEAFF	TGCGCCAGCAGCTTGGAACAGGGGACGGACACTGAAGCTTTCTTT
TRBJ2-5	-	TRBV5-1	once	CASSWSGQQETQYF	TGCGCCAGCAGCTGGTCAGGACAGCAAGAGACCCAGTACTTC
TRBJ2-1	TRBD2	TRBV10-3	once	CAISVGGSRDEQFF	TGTGCCATCAGTGTGGGGGGGAGCAGGGATGAGCAGTTCTTC
TRBJ1-2	TRBD1	TRBV7-9	-	CASSLGTGTYGYTF	TGTGCCAGCAGCTTAGGGACAGGGACTTATGGCTACACCTTC
TRBJ2-3	TRBD1	TRBV10-2	once	CASRGQGSDTQYF	TGCGCCAGCAGGGGACAGGGGTCAGATACGCAGTATTTT
TRBJ1-1	-	TRBV18	-	CASSPLQGSGEAFF	TGTGCCAGCTCACCACTTCAGGGGAGTGGTGAAGCTTTCTTT
TRBJ1-2	-	TRBV30	few	CAWGGVSSNYGYTF	TGTGCCTGGGGGGGGGTATCGTCTAACTATGGCTACACCTTC
TRBJ2-7	-	TRBV6-5	-	CASSYVQNEQYF	TGTGCCAGCAGTTACGTGCAGAACGAGCAGTACTTC
TRBJ2-1	-	TRBV7-3	-	CASSLKGEGEFF	TGTGCCAGCAGCTTAAAAGGGGAAGGGGAGTTCTTC
TRBJ1-4	-	TRBV11-2	-	CASSLNRQTNEKLFF	TGTGCCAGCAGCCTAAACAGGCAAACTAATGAAAAACTGTTTTTT
TRBJ2-3	-	TRBV29-1	medium-sized	CRLRAGGTDTQYF	TGCAGACTACGGGCAGGGGGGACAGATACGCAGTATTTT
TRBJ2-5	-	TRBV5-1	-	CASSRGTADQETQYF	TGCGCCAGCAGCCGGGGGACGGCAGACCAAGAGACCCAGTACTTC
TRBJ2-7	TRBD2	TRBV6-6	few	CASSYGTTIYEQYF	TGTGCCAGCAGTTACGGGACTACCATATACGAGCAGTACTTC
TRBJ1-4	TRBD1	TRBV5-1	-	CASTLRTGGGNEKLFF	TGCGCCAGCACCCTCCGGACAGGGGGCGGGAATGAAAAACTGTTTTTT
TRBJ2-3	TRBD2	TRBV5-1	-	CASSTGTSGRAGTDTQYF	TGCGCCAGCAGCACCGGGACTAGCGGGAGGGCCGGGACAGATACGCAGTATTTT
TRBJ2-7	TRBD2	TRBV9	once	CASSVGAGAGDEQYF	TGTGCCAGCAGCGTAGGGGCGGGAGCCGGCGACGAGCAGTACTTC
TRBJ1-6	TRBD1	TRBV6-4	-	CASSATGGASPLHF	TGTGCCAGCAGTGCGACAGGGGGAGCTTCACCCCTCCACTTT
TRBJ1-1	-	TRBV7-6	-	CASSLIDGSTEAFF	TGTGCCAGCAGCCTAATAGACGGGAGCACTGAAGCTTTCTTT
TRBJ2-6	-	TRBV10-2	-	CGPAESGANVLTF	TGCGGACCCGCGGAATCTGGGGCCAACGTCCTGACTTTC